This entry is about one T cell receptor beta chain. This specimen belongs to a study of blood T cell repertoires in COVID-19. Study information: COVID-19 samples collected from the United States, Italy and Spain covered acute and convalescent phases. From T cells, B-cell-depleted T cells, or PBMCs came the material, which was cDNA or gDNA.

Here immunoSEQ multiplex PCR was the method, and the copy in TCRdb shows in-frame clones only, minus some. The sample yields around 150,000 clones, around 93% seen once. With 1 base clipped from V and 4 bases from J, the junction kept 3 bases outside the gene matches. Germline CDR1 reads SGHTA; CDR2 reads FQGTGA. CDR3 length equals 15 residues. Seattle enrolled patients during active infection and tracked them longitudinally. The gene calls are TRBV7-3 and TRBJ1-2, with TRBD1 matching 10 bases. The sequence was obtained from a man aged 25-45 years with COVID-19, enrolled during active disease. Material for sequencing was peripheral blood. CDR3 sequence reads: CASSLIRQGAYGYTF. CDR3 DNA sequence: TGTGCCAGCAGCTTAATAAGACAGGGGGCCTATGGCTACACCTTC.